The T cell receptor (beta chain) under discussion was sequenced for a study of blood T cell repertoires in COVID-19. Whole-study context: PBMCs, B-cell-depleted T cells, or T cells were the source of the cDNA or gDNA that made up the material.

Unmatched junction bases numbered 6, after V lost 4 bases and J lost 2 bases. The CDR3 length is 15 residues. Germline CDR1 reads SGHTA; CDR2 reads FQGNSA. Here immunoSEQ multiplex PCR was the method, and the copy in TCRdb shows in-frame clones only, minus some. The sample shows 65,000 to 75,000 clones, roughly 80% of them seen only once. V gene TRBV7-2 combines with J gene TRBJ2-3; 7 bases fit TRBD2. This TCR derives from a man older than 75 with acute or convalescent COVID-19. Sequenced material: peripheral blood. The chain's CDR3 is CASSSSGLITDTQYF. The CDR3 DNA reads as TGTGCCAGCAGCTCTAGCGGATTAATCACAGATACGCAGTATTTT.